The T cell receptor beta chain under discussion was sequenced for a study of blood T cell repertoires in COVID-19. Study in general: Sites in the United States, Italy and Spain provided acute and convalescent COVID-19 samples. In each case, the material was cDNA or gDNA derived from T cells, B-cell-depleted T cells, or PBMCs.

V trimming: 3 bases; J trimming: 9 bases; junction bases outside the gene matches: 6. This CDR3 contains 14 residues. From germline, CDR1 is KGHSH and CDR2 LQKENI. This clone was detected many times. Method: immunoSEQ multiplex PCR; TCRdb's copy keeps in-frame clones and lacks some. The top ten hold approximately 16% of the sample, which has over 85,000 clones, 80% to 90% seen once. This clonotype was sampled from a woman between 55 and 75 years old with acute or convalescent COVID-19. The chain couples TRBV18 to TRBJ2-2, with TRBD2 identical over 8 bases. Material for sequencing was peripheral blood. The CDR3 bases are TGTGCCAGCTCACCGATAGCGGGGACCAGGGAGCTGTTTTTT. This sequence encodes CASSPIAGTRELFF.